Below, 22 T cell receptor beta chains from the same sample are listed, as sequenced in a study of regulatory T cells in long-lasting Graves disease. Time point here: newly diagnosed GD, antithyroid drugs for less than 3 months. PBMC RNA was the source of the TCR library. Through Arm-PCR of CDR3 regions and iRepertoire HTBI primers, TCR beta libraries were built. TCRdb reanalysed the multiplex PCR reads using MiXCR and keeps one entry per CDR3 protein. The profile covers some 240,000 distinct CDR3 sequences, with roughly a fifth appearing a single time and about 12% taken by the ten largest. A further study also used this sample, focusing on T cells in Graves' hyperthyroidism and ophthalmopathy.

The sequenced sample was peripheral blood mononuclear cells (PBMCs), obtained at new diagnosis, from a patient treated with antithyroid drugs. These receptors all come from a woman aged 30 to 39 with Graves disease.

In this sample, this clonotype turned up many times. A read error may produce the germline difference seen at one junction end. CDR3 sequence reads: CASSLGTEDYGQYF. CDR3 sequence (DNA): TGTGCCAGCTCACTGGGGACGGAAGATTACGGGCAGTACTTC. V usage is TRBV18 and J usage is TRBJ2-7; possibly TRBD1 or TRBD2 for D (5 bases each). This CDR3 spans 14 amino acids. The germline gives CDR1 KGHSH, CDR2 LQKENI.

With respect to this clonotype: A much larger clone is a single base away; this may be a read error. The chain employs TRBV6-5 and TRBJ1-2; D possibly corresponds to TRBD1 (5 bases). Germline assignment: CDR1 MNHEY and CDR2 SVGAGI. This CDR3 region has 12 residues. The DNA for the CDR3 is TGTGCCGGCAGTTACGGGACCGATGGCTACACCTTC. Amino acid sequence: CAGSYGTDGYTF.

This clonotype came up many times. V is TRBV12-3 or TRBV12-4 and J is TRBJ2-3; D perhaps matches TRBD1 (6 bases). Trimming pared 6 bases from V and 4 bases from J, leaving 17 bases between. The CDR3 is made up of 15 amino acids. This chain's CDR3 is CASRLWGQGSDTQYF. DNA for the CDR3: TGTGCCAGCAGGTTATGGGGGCAGGGTTCAGATACGCAGTATTTT.

CDR3 coding DNA: TGTGCCACCAGCAGAGATCTCAGGGGTCAGCCCCAGCATTTT. Its translation: CATSRDLRGQPQHF. V usage is TRBV15 and J usage is TRBJ1-5; D perhaps matches TRBD1 (6 bases). The CDR3 is made up of 14 amino acids. Looked up from germline, CDR1 is LNHNV and CDR2 is YYDKDF (reference sequence). The V gene lost 0 bases and the J gene lost 6 bases, with 9 bases spanning the gap. The full variable domain, with the rest looked up from reference TRBV15 and TRBJ1-5, is DAMVIQNPRYQVTQFGKPVTLSCSQTLNHNVMYWYQQKSSQAPKLLFHYYDKDFNNEADTPDNFQSRRPNTSFCFLDIRSPGLGDTAMYLCATSRDLRGQPQHFGDGTRLSIL.

This clonotype was observed at least ten times. This chain uses TRBV2 with TRBJ1-2, with no clear D. This CDR3 has 19 amino acids. Trimming cost V 1 base and J 8 bases, with 29 bases left between them. Germline CDR1 is SNHLY and CDR2 is FYNNEI. The CDR3: CASSEGPPWMSLSPLGYTF. CDR3 coding DNA: TGTGCCAGCAGTGAAGGCCCCCCTTGGATGTCACTTTCTCCCTTAGGCTACACCTTC.

V is TRBV6-4 and J is TRBJ2-1; 8 bases fit TRBD2. The CDR3 is 14 residues long. Unmatched junction bases numbered 0, after V lost 2 bases and J lost 3 bases. Germline V lookup: CDR1 MRHNA, CDR2 SNTAGT. CDR3 region: CASSDGTSYNEQFF. The CDR3 DNA reads TGTGCCAGCAGTGACGGGACTAGCTACAATGAGCAGTTCTTC.

This clonotype was recorded many times. The CDR3 is CASSLSGLGLTDTQYF. In DNA, the CDR3 is TGTGCCAGCAGCTTAAGCGGGCTCGGACTCACAGATACGCAGTATTTT. This chain links TRBV11-1 with TRBJ2-3; the D gene is possibly TRBD2 (6 bases). Trimming pared 2 bases from V and 2 bases from J, leaving 14 bases between. CDR1 is SGHAT and CDR2 is FQDESV in the germline V gene (reference sequence). This CDR3 spans 16 amino acids.

The rearrangement links TRBV2 to TRBJ1-3; the D gene is possibly TRBD1 (6 bases). Germline loops: CDR1 SNHLY, CDR2 FYNNEI. The CDR3 is made up of 15 amino acids. The V end lost 7 bases, the J end lost 0 bases, and 13 bases lay between the germline ends. The CDR3 bases are TGTGCCAGCAAAGGGGGGCTGAGCTCTGGAAACACCATATATTTT. It encodes CASKGGLSSGNTIYF.

This clonotype was counted many times. This sequence joins TRBV12-3 or TRBV12-4 and TRBJ1-5; tentatively, D is TRBD1 (5 bases). CDR3 length: 14 amino acids. V dropped 1 base and J dropped 8 bases, with 12 bases sitting between them. The CDR3 spells CASSLGGGFEPQHF. In DNA form, the CDR3 reads TGTGCCAGCAGTTTAGGGGGGGGGTTTGAGCCCCAGCATTTT.

This clonotype has a count of ten or more. The rearrangement links TRBV18 to TRBJ1-1; possibly TRBD1 for D (6 bases). The germline V and J ends were trimmed by 3 bases and 1 base, with 12 bases remaining between them. The V gene's germline CDR1 is KGHSH and CDR2 LQKENI. The CDR3 is 15 residues long. The CDR3 reads CASSPSGGANTEAFF. CDR3 DNA: TGTGCCAGCTCACCGTCCGGGGGGGCGAACACTGAAGCTTTCTTT.

This clonotype was found many times. The genes are TRBV5-4 and TRBJ1-2; D may be TRBD1 (5 bases). Germline V gene data show CDR1 as SGHNT and CDR2 as YYREEE (reference sequence). V was cut by 0 bases and J by 1 base, with 16 bases left in between. The CDR3 runs 17 residues. CDR3 nucleotide sequence: TGTGCCAGCAGCTTGGATGGGACCCCGATGTTTAACTATGGCTACACCTTC. Translated: CASSLDGTPMFNYGYTF.

This clonotype has at least ten counts. The J gene is TRBJ2-2, the V gene TRBV9; D might be TRBD2 (6 bases). CDR1 SGDLS and CDR2 YYNGEE come from the germline V gene. The CDR3 runs to 21 residues. V lost 6 bases, J lost 1 base, and 31 bases lay in between. CDR3 DNA sequence: TGTGCCAGCACCCTAGATGGGTCCCTGGACTACCCAGGGAAGAACACCGGGGAGCTGTTTTTT. As protein: CASTLDGSLDYPGKNTGELFF.

This clonotype was found many times. The chain has TRBV20-1 and TRBJ2-3; TRBD2 might be the D (6 bases). V shed 5 bases and J shed 4 bases, with 16 bases lying between them. The germline gives CDR1 DFQATT, CDR2 SNEGSKA (reference sequence). The CDR3 extends over 14 amino acids. CDR3 sequence reads: CSAPIAVGPDTQYF. CDR3 nucleotides: TGCAGTGCTCCCATAGCGGTGGGGCCAGATACGCAGTATTTT.

The chain joins TRBV4-1 to TRBJ1-2; D unresolved. Germline loops: CDR1 MGHRA, CDR2 YSYEKL. Trimming cost V 6 bases and J 0 bases, with 14 bases left between them. This CDR3 contains 15 residues. The CDR3: CASSPSQISNYGYTF. DNA of the CDR3: TGCGCCAGCAGTCCCTCCCAAATATCTAACTATGGCTACACCTTC.

This chain links TRBV19 with TRBJ1-2, with D maybe TRBD1 (5 bases). Germline lookup yields CDR1 LNHDA and CDR2 SQIVND (reference sequence). The CDR3 covers 16 residues. The V end lost 7 bases, the J end lost 2 bases, and 20 bases lay between the germline ends. The CDR3 region has the DNA TGTGCCAGTAACTCCCCCCCCGGGACCACAAACTATGGCTACACCTTC. This gives the protein CASNSPPGTTNYGYTF.

This clonotype was detected a few times. This chain connects TRBV28 to TRBJ2-6; TRBD2 is a possible D gene (6 bases). Germline loops: CDR1 MDHEN, CDR2 SYDVKM. The CDR3 consists of 17 residues. Trimming took 1 base from V and 0 from J, leaving 10 bases between them. The CDR3: CASSLLGLSSGANVLTF. The CDR3 DNA follows: TGTGCCAGCAGTTTATTGGGACTGAGCTCTGGGGCCAACGTCCTGACTTTC.

The table lists this clonotype with many counts. The chain combines TRBV12-3 or TRBV12-4 with TRBJ1-2; 9 nucleotides align to TRBD1. The CDR3 consists of 13 residues. V shed 6 bases and J 8 bases; nucleotides not matched to a gene: 7. The CDR3 is CASSEQGAVGYTF. The CDR3 DNA is TGTGCCAGCAGCGAACAGGGGGCGGTGGGCTACACCTTC.

This clonotype was seen at least ten times. This chain connects TRBV5-1 to TRBJ2-7; D gene unclear. Looked up from germline, CDR1 is SGHRS and CDR2 is YFSETQ. The CDR3 runs 14 residues. Trimming took off 0 bases at V and 3 bases at J, with 10 bases between the two ends. CDR3 nucleotides: TGCGCCAGCAGCTTGGCCCTCCAGAACTACGAGCAGTACTTC. Translated, it gives CASSLALQNYEQYF. The complete variable domain, with remaining parts taken from reference TRBV5-1 and TRBJ2-7, reads KAGVTQTPRYLIKTRGQQVTLSCSPISGHRSVSWYQQTPGQGLQFLFEYFSETQRNKGNFPGRFSGRQFSNSRSEMNVSTLELGDSALYLCASSLALQNYEQYFGPGTRLTVT.

The V and J genes are TRBV6-2 or TRBV6-3 and TRBJ2-3, with TRBD1 identical over 7 bases. The DNA end lines up better with TRBJ2-5; the J call may be wrong. The CDR3 length is 14 residues. The germline V gene has CDR1 MNHEY and CDR2 SVGEGT. The CDR3 region has the DNA TGTGCCAGCAGTTACCAACTACAGGGGGAGACCCAGTACTTC. Translating it yields CASSYQLQGETQYF.

Regarding this clonotype: This likely traces to a read error, being one base from a far larger clone. Here the CDR3 DNA reads TGTGCCAGCAGTGAAAACAACCTGAACACTGAAGCTTTCTTT. As protein: CASSENNLNTEAFF. This chain links TRBV6-1 with TRBJ1-1; D unresolved. CDR1 and CDR2 (germline): MNHNS, SASEGT. This CDR3 region has 14 residues. V lost 2 bases and J 0 bases, leaving 7 bases between the germline ends.

This clonotype was detected many times. This chain uses TRBV20-1 with TRBJ2-7; 12 nucleotides align to TRBD2. CDR1 is DFQATT and CDR2 is SNEGSKA in the germline V gene (reference sequence). The trim removed 6 bases at V and 3 bases at J, leaving 6 bases unmatched. CDR3 length: 14 amino acids. CDR3 amino acids: CSAGASGRGYEQYF. CDR3 coding DNA: TGCAGTGCGGGCGCTAGCGGGAGGGGCTACGAGCAGTACTTC.

This clonotype was detected ten times or more. The chain is built from TRBV19 and TRBJ1-2, with D uncertain. The CDR3 is 15 residues long. In germline, CDR1 is LNHDA, CDR2 SQIVND (reference sequence). V dropped 7 bases and J dropped 0 bases, with 15 bases sitting between them. CDR3: CASKNIERANYGYTF. Here the CDR3 DNA reads TGTGCCAGTAAAAATATTGAGCGAGCTAACTATGGCTACACCTTC.